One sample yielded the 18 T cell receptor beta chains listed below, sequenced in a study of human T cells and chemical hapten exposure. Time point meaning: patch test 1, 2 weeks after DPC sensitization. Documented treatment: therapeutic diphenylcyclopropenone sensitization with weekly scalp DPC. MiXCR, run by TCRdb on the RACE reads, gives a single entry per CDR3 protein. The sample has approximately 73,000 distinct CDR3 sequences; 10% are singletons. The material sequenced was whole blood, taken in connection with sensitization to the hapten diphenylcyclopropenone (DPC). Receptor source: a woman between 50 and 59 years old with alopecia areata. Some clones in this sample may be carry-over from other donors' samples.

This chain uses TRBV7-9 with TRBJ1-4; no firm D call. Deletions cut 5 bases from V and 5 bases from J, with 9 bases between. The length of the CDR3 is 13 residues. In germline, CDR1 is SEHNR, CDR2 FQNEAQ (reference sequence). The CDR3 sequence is CASSQSSNEKLFF. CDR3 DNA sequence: TGTGCCAGCAGCCAGTCTTCGAATGAAAAACTGTTTTTT.

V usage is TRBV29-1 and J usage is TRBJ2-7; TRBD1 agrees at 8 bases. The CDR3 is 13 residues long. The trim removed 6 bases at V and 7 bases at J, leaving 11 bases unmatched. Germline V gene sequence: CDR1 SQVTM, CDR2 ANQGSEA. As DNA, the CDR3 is TGCAGCGTGGGGACAGGCGGTGCCTGGGAGCAGTACTTC. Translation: CSVGTGGAWEQYF.

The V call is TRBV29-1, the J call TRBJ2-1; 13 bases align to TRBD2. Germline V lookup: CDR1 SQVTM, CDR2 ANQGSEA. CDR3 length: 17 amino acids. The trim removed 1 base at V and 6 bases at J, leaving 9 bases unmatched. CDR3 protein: CSVEGATSGRRINEQFF. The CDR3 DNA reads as TGCAGCGTTGAAGGAGCGACTAGCGGGAGGAGGATCAATGAGCAGTTCTTC.

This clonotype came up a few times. The CDR3 spells CASSPPGLAGGKDHEQYF. The CDR3 DNA sequence: TGTGCCAGCTCACCTCCGGGACTAGCGGGAGGAAAGGACCACGAGCAGTACTTC. The chain carries TRBV18 and TRBJ2-7, with TRBD2 matching 15 bases. CDR3 length: 18 residues. V shed 3 bases, J shed 5 bases, and the junction held 11 bases outside the gene matches. The V gene's germline CDR1 is KGHSH and CDR2 LQKENI.

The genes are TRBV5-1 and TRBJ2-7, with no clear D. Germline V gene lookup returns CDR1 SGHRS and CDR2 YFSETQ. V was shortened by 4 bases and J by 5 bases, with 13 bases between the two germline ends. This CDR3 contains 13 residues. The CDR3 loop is CASSPGPNDEQYF. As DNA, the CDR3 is TGCGCCAGCAGCCCCGGGCCTAATGACGAGCAGTACTTC.

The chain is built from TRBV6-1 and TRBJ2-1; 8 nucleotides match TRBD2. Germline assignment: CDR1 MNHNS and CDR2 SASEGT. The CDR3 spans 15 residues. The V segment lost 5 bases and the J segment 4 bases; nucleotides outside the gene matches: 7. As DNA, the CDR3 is TGTGCCAGCAGTTACAGAGCGGGAGCTTACAATGAGCAGTTCTTC. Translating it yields CASSYRAGAYNEQFF.

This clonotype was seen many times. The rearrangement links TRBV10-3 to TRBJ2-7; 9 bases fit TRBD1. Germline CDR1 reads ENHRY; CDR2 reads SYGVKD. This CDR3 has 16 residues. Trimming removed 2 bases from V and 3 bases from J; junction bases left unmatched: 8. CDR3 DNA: TGTGCCATCAGTGAGGAAGGGACAGGGAAAAGCTACGAGCAGTACTTC. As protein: CAISEEGTGKSYEQYF.

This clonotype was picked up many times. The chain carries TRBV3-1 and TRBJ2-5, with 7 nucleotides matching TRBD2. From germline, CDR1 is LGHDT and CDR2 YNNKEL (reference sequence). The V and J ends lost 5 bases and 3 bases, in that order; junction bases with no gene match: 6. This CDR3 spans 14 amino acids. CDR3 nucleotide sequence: TGTGCCAGCAGCAGCGCGGGAGTTGAAGAGACCCAGTACTTC. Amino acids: CASSSAGVEETQYF.

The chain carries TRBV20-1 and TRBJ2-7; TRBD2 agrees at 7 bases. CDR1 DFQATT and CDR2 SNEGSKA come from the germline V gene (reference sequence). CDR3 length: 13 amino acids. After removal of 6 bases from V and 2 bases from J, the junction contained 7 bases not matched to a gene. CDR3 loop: CSATGGGPYEQYF. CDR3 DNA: TGCAGTGCCACTGGGGGAGGGCCCTACGAGCAGTACTTC.

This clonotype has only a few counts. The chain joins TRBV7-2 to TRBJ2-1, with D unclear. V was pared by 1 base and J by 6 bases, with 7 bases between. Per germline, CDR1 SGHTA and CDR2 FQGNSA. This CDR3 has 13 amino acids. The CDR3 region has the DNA TGTGCCAGCAGCTTAGTAGACGGCAATGAGCAGTTCTTC. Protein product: CASSLVDGNEQFF.

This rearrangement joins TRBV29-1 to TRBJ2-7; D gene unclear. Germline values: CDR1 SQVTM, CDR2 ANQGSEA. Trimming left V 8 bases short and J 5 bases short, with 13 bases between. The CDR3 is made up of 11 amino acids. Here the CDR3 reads CSPILENEQYF. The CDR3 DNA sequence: TGCAGCCCGATTTTAGAGAACGAGCAGTACTTC.

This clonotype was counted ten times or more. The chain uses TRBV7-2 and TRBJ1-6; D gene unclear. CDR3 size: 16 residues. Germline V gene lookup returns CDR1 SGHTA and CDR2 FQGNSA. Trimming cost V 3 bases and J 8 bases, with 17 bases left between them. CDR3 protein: CASSFLVGPRDSPLHF. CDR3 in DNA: TGTGCCAGCAGCTTCCTCGTAGGGCCAAGGGATTCACCCCTCCACTTT.

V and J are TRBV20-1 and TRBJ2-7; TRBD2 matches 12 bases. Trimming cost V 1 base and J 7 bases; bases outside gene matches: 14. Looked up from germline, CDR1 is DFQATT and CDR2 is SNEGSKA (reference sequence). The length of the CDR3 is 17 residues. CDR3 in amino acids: CSARVGELAGGSKEQYF. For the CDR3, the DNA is TGCAGTGCTAGAGTAGGGGAACTAGCGGGAGGATCTAAGGAGCAGTACTTC.

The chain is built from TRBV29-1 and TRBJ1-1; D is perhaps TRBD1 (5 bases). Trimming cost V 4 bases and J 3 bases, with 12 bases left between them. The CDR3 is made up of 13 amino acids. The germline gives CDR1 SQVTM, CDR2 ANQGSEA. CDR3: CSVALLGDTEAFF. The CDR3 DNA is TGCAGCGTTGCCCTACTGGGGGACACTGAAGCTTTCTTT.

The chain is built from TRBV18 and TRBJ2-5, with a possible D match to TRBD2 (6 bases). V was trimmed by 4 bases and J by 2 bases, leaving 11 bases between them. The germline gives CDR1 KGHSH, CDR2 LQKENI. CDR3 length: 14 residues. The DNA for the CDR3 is TGTGCCAGCTCACAGGAAGCGGGTCAAGAGACCCAGTACTTC. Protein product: CASSQEAGQETQYF.

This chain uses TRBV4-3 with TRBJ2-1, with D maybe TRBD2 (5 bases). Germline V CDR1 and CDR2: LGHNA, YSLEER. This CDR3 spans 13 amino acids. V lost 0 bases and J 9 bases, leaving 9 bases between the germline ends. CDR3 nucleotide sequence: TGCGCCAGCAGCCAAGAGACGGCGGGTGAGCAGTTCTTC. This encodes CASSQETAGEQFF.

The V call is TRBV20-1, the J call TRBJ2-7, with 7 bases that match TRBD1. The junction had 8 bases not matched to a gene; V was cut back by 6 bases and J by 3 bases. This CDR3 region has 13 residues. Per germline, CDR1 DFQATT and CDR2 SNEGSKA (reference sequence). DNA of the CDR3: TGCAGTGCCGAAACAGGGGCAATCTACGAGCAGTACTTC. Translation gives CSAETGAIYEQYF.

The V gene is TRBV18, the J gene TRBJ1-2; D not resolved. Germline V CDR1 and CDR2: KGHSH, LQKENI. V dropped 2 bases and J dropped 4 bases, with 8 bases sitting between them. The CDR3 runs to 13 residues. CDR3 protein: CASSPTEGYGYTF. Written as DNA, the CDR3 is TGTGCCAGCTCACCAACCGAAGGCTATGGCTACACCTTC.